This T cell receptor beta chain was sequenced during a study of blood T cell repertoires in COVID-19. On the study more broadly: The cDNA or gDNA used as material had been derived from T cells, B-cell-depleted T cells, or PBMCs.

In the original analysis: Reference gene primer amplification in the assay estimated nucleated cell counts. Profiling relied on immunoSEQ multiplex PCR, and the TCRdb table lists in-frame clones only, not all of them. From that table come the V and J calls and clone size; the DNA was used to work out D and trimming. The table includes about 270,000 clones, about 90% detected once. Those enrolled in Seattle joined during active infection and were followed longitudinally afterward. The CDR3 has 14 residues. Germline CDR1 is LNHDA and CDR2 is SQIVND (reference sequence). V was trimmed by 5 bases and J by 2 bases, leaving 13 bases between them.

The sequence was obtained from a woman in her twenties or thirties with COVID-19, enrolled during active disease. Sequencing was performed on peripheral blood. This chain links TRBV19 with TRBJ2-7; weak D call: TRBD2 (6 bases). In nucleotides, the CDR3 is TGTGCCAGTAGTTCCGGGACTCCGGCCTACGAGCAGTACTTC. This encodes CASSSGTPAYEQYF.